Listed below are T cell receptor beta chains from one sample, sequenced in a study of shared clonotypes between healthy human individuals. Generated by immunoSEQ multiplex PCR, the TCRdb table keeps only in-frame clones and is missing some. The table has about 2.2 million clones, just over 90% seen once; the top ten hold more than 1.5%. The sample was naive CD8+ T cells from PBMCs. Source of these receptors: a man aged 18 to 29 in good health. Some clones in this sample may be carry-over from other donors' samples. CDR3s include the opening cysteine and the closing phenylalanine or tryptophan. Rows give clone size only sometimes, using once, few, many, or a class for an expanded clone.

clone size,J gene,CDR3 length,V gene,CDR3 protein
-,TRBJ2-1,13,TRBV27,CASSFSRSHEQFF
-,TRBJ2-7,14,TRBV5-5,CASSPRGSSYEQYF
once,TRBJ1-1,15,TRBV6-1,CANQPRPQGYTEAFF
-,TRBJ1-2,15,TRBV4-3,CASSQEGGRFYGYTF
once,TRBJ2-1,14,TRBV11-2,CASSFFGSGNEQFF
-,TRBJ2-1,11,TRBV4-1,CASSQDREQFF
once,TRBJ2-1,14,TRBV7-9,CASSSRGLAGQQFF
-,TRBJ1-1,14,TRBV29-1,CSAWAAAMNTEAFF
-,TRBJ2-1,15,TRBV11-1,CASSLYDREDNEQFF
-,TRBJ2-1,13,TRBV15,CATSDRTSGSLFF